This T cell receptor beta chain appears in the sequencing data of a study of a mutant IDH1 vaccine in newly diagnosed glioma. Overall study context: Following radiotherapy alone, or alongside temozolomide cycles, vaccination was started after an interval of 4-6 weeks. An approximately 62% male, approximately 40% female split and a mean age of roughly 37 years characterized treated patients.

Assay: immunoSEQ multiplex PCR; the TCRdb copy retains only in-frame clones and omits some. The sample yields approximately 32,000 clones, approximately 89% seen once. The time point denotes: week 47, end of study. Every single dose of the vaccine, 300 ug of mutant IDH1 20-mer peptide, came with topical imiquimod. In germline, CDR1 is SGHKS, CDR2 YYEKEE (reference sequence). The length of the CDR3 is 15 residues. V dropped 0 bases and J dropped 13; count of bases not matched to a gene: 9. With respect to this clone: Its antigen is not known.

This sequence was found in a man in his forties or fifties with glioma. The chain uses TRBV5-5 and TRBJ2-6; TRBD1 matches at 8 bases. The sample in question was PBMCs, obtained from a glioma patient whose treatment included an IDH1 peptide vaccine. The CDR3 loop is CASSLEGTGGRVLTF. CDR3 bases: TGTGCCAGCAGCTTGGAGGGGACAGGCGGAAGAGTCCTGACTTTC. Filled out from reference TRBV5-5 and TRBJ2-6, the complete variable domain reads DAGVTQSPTHLIKTRGQQVTLRCSPISGHKSVSWYQQVLGQGPQFIFQYYEKEERGRGNFPDRFSARQFPNYSSELNVNALLLGDSALYLCASSLEGTGGRVLTFGAGSRLTVL.